This TCR beta chain was retrieved from a study of T-cell reconstitution after alpha-beta-depleted transplantation in children. Unique molecular identifiers tagged the TCRbeta library. TCRdb analysed the PCR reads with MiXCR anew, one entry per CDR3 protein. This sample has over 550,000 distinct CDR3 sequences, with more than 9% found just once. The sequences come from PBMCs from the stem cell graft donor, collected from the stem cell graft. The TCR originated in a human donor who donated a stem cell graft to a child with acute myeloid leukemia.

The CDR3 is CASTDKAGRGETQYF. The DNA of the CDR3 is TGTGCCAGCACCGACAAGGCAGGCAGGGGGGAGACCCAGTACTTC. The J gene is TRBJ2-5, the V gene TRBV25-1, with 7 nucleotides matching TRBD1. Germline V lookup: CDR1 MGHDK, CDR2 SYGVNS. The V and J ends lost 7 bases and 5 bases, in that order; junction bases with no gene match: 13. This CDR3 region has 15 residues.